The present T cell receptor (beta chain) was sequenced within a study of T and B cells in COVID-19 patients. Findings and caveats of the study: In COVID-19 patients, T cell receptor beta variable and joining gene use was reportedly strongly skewed. No sequencing was yet done of CD4+, regulatory or CD8+ subsets, or of SARS-CoV-2-responsive or tetramer+ sorted cells.

Deletions cut 0 bases from V and 2 bases from J, with 5 bases between. Germline CDR1 and CDR2: KGHSH and LQKENI. The CDR3 contains 14 residues. This clonotype was counted only a few times. Its target is not known. Each TRB amplification used roughly 250-550 ng of genomic DNA from blood. Multiplex PCR with BIOMED2 TRB-A/B primer pools amplified TRB rearrangements. One entry per CDR3 protein, called by TCRdb with MiXCR from the multiplex PCR reads. The sample records tens of thousands of distinct CDR3 sequences, less than 35% being singletons. What was sequenced was blood. This sequence joins TRBV18 and TRBJ1-3; no clear D. The clonotype originates from a human donor who had recovered from COVID-19. Here the CDR3 DNA reads TGTGCCAGCTCACCACCAGGAGCTGGAAACACCATATATTTT. Amino acid sequence: CASSPPGAGNTIYF.